Following are 18 T cell receptor beta chains from one sample sequenced in a study of Graves' ophthalmopathy and Graves' hyperthyroidism. The authors amplified TCR beta CDR3 regions, and they did so from RNA transcripts for repertoire sequencing. First-round RT-PCR employed HTBI primers, with a second-round multiplex PCR after it. Each CDR3 protein gets one entry after TCRdb re-called the multiplex PCR reads with MiXCR. The repertoire consists of around 1,200,000 distinct CDR3 sequences, with roughly 35% occurring once and the leading ten covering over 8.5%. Sequencing was carried out using peripheral blood or thyroid tissue (not recorded which). The receptors derive from an adult man with Graves' hyperthyroidism.

The table lists this clonotype with many counts. The CDR3 DNA is TGTGCCAGCAGTAAGGACAGGGGTAACTATGGCTACACCTTC. Protein sequence: CASSKDRGNYGYTF. The rearrangement joins TRBV6-5 to TRBJ1-2, with 9 nucleotides matching TRBD1. The length of the CDR3 is 14 residues. The J segment lost 1 base and the V segment lost 5 bases, leaving 2 bases of the junction unmatched. The germline V gene has CDR1 MNHEY and CDR2 SVGAGI.

This clonotype was observed many times. This rearrangement joins TRBV12-3 or TRBV12-4 to TRBJ2-7; 7 bases are shared with TRBD1. Trimming cost V 5 bases and J 2 bases; bases outside gene matches: 9. The CDR3 is 15 residues long. CDR3 sequence (DNA): TGTGCCAGCAGTATCTGGACAGGCCTCGCCTACGAGCAGTACTTC. It encodes CASSIWTGLAYEQYF.

This clonotype was seen a handful of times. The V and J genes are TRBV7-9 and TRBJ1-1, with a tentative D call TRBD1 (5 bases). CDR1 is SEHNR, CDR2 FQNEAQ, per germline (reference sequence). The CDR3 runs 16 residues. With 5 bases removed from V and 1 base from J, the gap between germline ends came to 17 bases. CDR3 loop: CASSQVIGTQNTEAFF. As DNA, the CDR3 is TGTGCCAGCAGCCAAGTGATAGGGACGCAGAACACTGAAGCTTTCTTT.

This clonotype has at least ten counts. The rearrangement links TRBV7-8 to TRBJ2-5, with D perhaps assigned TRBD1 or TRBD2 (6 bases each). The CDR3 consists of 15 residues. CDR1 is SGHVS and CDR2 is FQNEAQ in the germline V gene. The V gene lost 5 bases and the J gene lost 4 bases, with 17 bases spanning the gap. The CDR3: CASSLVGGLGETQYF. The CDR3 bases are TGTGCCAGCAGCCTAGTTGGGGGGCTAGGAGAGACCCAGTACTTC.

Many counts were recorded for this clonotype. The chain has TRBV5-1 and TRBJ2-7, with D tentatively TRBD1 or TRBD2 (6 bases each). Trimming pared 0 bases from V and 2 bases from J, leaving 15 bases between. CDR1 is SGHRS and CDR2 is YFSETQ in the germline V gene. The CDR3 is made up of 16 amino acids. CDR3 protein: CASSLGHGGQTYEQYF. The CDR3 nucleotides are TGCGCCAGCAGCTTGGGTCATGGGGGGCAGACCTACGAGCAGTACTTC.

The chain couples TRBV7-6 to TRBJ1-5, with 9 bases identical to TRBD1. The V segment lost 5 bases and the J segment 7 bases; nucleotides outside the gene matches: 15. This CDR3 region has 17 residues. In germline, CDR1 is SGHVS, CDR2 FNYEAQ. The CDR3 loop is CASSPDYTGGGWQPQHF. CDR3 nucleotides: TGTGCCAGCAGCCCGGATTACACAGGGGGCGGATGGCAGCCCCAGCATTTT.

This clonotype was observed a handful of times. This chain uses TRBV4-2 with TRBJ1-3, with D possibly matching TRBD1 (6 bases). The germline CDR1 and CDR2 sequences are LGHNA and YNFKEQ. The V gene lost 1 base and the J gene lost 0 bases, with 19 bases spanning the gap. This CDR3 contains 19 residues. The CDR3 DNA sequence: TGTGCCAGCAGCCAAGTCGAAAGGGGGACGGACCACTCTGGAAACACCATATATTTT. Translated, it gives CASSQVERGTDHSGNTIYF.

For this clonotype: The conserved phenylalanine or tryptophan normally closing the CDR3 is absent here, so this likely arose from a read error. V is TRBV19 and J is TRBJ2-6; D perhaps matches TRBD2 (6 bases). The CDR3 runs 16 residues. V was shortened by 5 bases and J by 0 bases, with 11 bases between the two germline ends. The germline V gene encodes CDR1 LNHDA and CDR2 SQIVND (reference sequence). The CDR3 loop is CASSVADGSGANVLTP. The DNA of the CDR3 is TGTGCCAGTAGTGTAGCGGACGGCTCTGGGGCCAACGTCCTGACTCCA.

This chain links TRBV6-6 with TRBJ1-1; the D is unclear. CDR1 is MNHNY, CDR2 SVGAGI, per germline (reference sequence). V shed 6 bases and J shed 12 bases, with 14 bases lying between them. The CDR3 length is 11 residues. The CDR3 DNA is TGTGCCAGCAGCCCCGGAGCTGGGACTTTCTTT. This codes for CASSPGAGTFF.

The V call is TRBV10-3, the J call TRBJ1-5, with a weak D call TRBD1 (5 bases). V was trimmed by 10 bases and J by 14 bases, leaving 21 bases between them. Germline CDR1 reads ENHRY; CDR2 reads SYGVKD. The CDR3 has 12 amino acids. DNA for the CDR3: TGTGCCAGCAGACGGGACTCTATCTCCGAGCATTTT. Its translation is CASRRDSISEHF.

The J gene is TRBJ2-5, the V gene TRBV12-3 or TRBV12-4; 8 bases fit TRBD2. The CDR3 sequence is 14 residues long. J lost 5 bases, V lost 6 bases, and 8 bases had no gene match. This CDR3 reads CASRKSGSVETQYF. The CDR3 nucleotides are TGTGCCAGCAGAAAGAGCGGGAGCGTCGAGACCCAGTACTTC.

Regarding this clonotype: A much larger clonotype is one base distant, so this may be a read error. J is TRBJ2-5 and V is TRBV7-9; 10 bases are shared with TRBD2. In germline, CDR1 is SEHNR, CDR2 FQNEAQ (reference sequence). The CDR3 consists of 14 residues. CDR3 amino acids: CASSATSGEEAQYF. The CDR3 DNA is TGTGCCAGCAGCGCCACTAGCGGGGAAGAGGCCCAGTACTTC. Full variable domain (remainder filled in from reference TRBV7-9 and TRBJ2-5): DTGVSQNPRHKITKRGQNVTFRCDPISEHNRLYWYRQTLGQGPEFLTYFQNEAQLEKSRLLSDRFSAERPKGSFSTLEIQRTEQGDSAMYLCASSATSGEEAQYFGPGTRLLVL.

This chain links TRBV5-6 with TRBJ2-5; 8 bases fit TRBD1. Germline V gene data show CDR1 as SGHDT and CDR2 as YYEEEE. The CDR3 consists of 15 residues. The ends lost 4 bases at V and 5 bases at J; junction bases unmatched: 10. CDR3 DNA: TGTGCCAGCAGCCCTAAGGACAGGGCGGGGGAGACCCAGTACTTC. Translated: CASSPKDRAGETQYF. The complete variable domain, with remaining parts taken from reference TRBV5-6 and TRBJ2-5, reads DAGVTQSPTHLIKTRGQQVTLRCSPKSGHDTVSWYQQALGQGPQFIFQYYEEEERQRGNFPDRFSGHQFPNYSSELNVNALLLGDSALYLCASSPKDRAGETQYFGPGTRLLVL.

This clonotype showed up just a few times. This chain joins TRBV9 and TRBJ2-5; D is unresolved. The V end was cut by 0 bases, the J end by 2 bases, with 11 bases between. The CDR3 extends over 15 amino acids. Germline V gene data show CDR1 as SGDLS and CDR2 as YYNGEE. CDR3 nucleotide sequence: TGTGCCAGCAGCGTAGATCCACTGATACAAGAGACCCAGTACTTC. Translating gives CASSVDPLIQETQYF.

This chain joins TRBV10-2 and TRBJ2-7, with D possibly being TRBD2 (6 bases). CDR3 length: 15 residues. Trimming pared 4 bases from V and 3 bases from J, leaving 16 bases between. Germline V gene sequence: CDR1 WSHSY, CDR2 SAAADI. This CDR3 is CASSARRGSYYEQYF. CDR3 in DNA: TGCGCCAGCAGTGCCCGTCGGGGGAGCTACTACGAGCAGTACTTC.

This clonotype was seen at least ten times. As DNA, the CDR3 is TGTGCCAGCAGCGTAGTTGGTGGGTTCGGCTACACCTTC. Protein sequence: CASSVVGGFGYTF. This chain links TRBV9 with TRBJ1-2; D unresolved. CDR1 is SGDLS, CDR2 YYNGEE, per germline. This CDR3 contains 13 residues. V was trimmed by 0 bases and J by 8 bases, leaving 11 bases between them. The whole variable domain, remainder taken from reference TRBV9 and TRBJ1-2, is DSGVTQTPKHLITATGQRVTLRCSPRSGDLSVYWYQQSLDQGLQFLIQYYNGEERAKGNILERFSAQQFPDLHSELNLSSLELGDSALYFCASSVVGGFGYTFGSGTRLTVV.

A single count supports this clonotype. CDR3 nucleotide sequence: TGCAGCGACGGACAGGGCGTAGACACCGGGGAGCTGTTTTTT. Amino acids: CSDGQGVDTGELFF. This chain links TRBV29-1 with TRBJ2-2; the match to TRBD1 covers 8 bases. With 7 bases clipped from V and 3 bases from J, the junction kept 7 bases outside the gene matches. CDR1 SQVTM and CDR2 ANQGSEA come from the germline V gene. The CDR3 covers 14 residues.

This clonotype was detected a few times. The V and J genes are TRBV6-4 and TRBJ2-2, with 9 bases fitting TRBD1. This CDR3 has 14 amino acids. The V segment lost 6 bases and the J segment 7 bases; nucleotides outside the gene matches: 6. Looked up from germline, CDR1 is MRHNA and CDR2 is SNTAGT. The CDR3 is CASSRDRDNGELFF. The CDR3 DNA reads as TGTGCCAGCAGCCGGGACAGGGATAACGGGGAGCTGTTTTTT.